A single sample is the source of the 21 T cell receptor beta chains below, sequenced in a study of blood T cell repertoires in COVID-19 (dated by TCRdb to between 2020 and 2021). Library prep was done by the immunoSEQ multiplex PCR assay. What TCRdb holds here is the immuneACCESS table cut down to in-frame rearrangements. Part of the clones is not present; checked against another copy, under half of the missing clones reflect an unresolved V gene, and the others are unexplained. The sample has around 310,000 clones on record, approximately 88% of them singletons. The ten top clones hold under 6% of the sample. The sample consisted of PBMCs or T cells enriched from blood (not recorded which). The receptors come from a man aged 25-45 years who had recovered from COVID-19.

The chain carries TRBV5-1 and TRBJ1-6; 8 nucleotides align to TRBD1. CDR3 length: 16 amino acids. V trimming: 4 bases; J trimming: 3 bases; junction bases outside the gene matches: 6. Germline V CDR1 and CDR2: SGHRS, YFSETQ. The CDR3 is CASSEGQDVYNSPLHF. In DNA form, the CDR3 reads TGCGCCAGCAGCGAGGGACAGGACGTCTATAATTCACCCCTCCACTTT.

The chain links TRBV28 to TRBJ2-7; 15 nucleotides match TRBD2. CDR1 is MDHEN and CDR2 is SYDVKM in the germline V gene. The junction had 13 bases not matched to a gene; V was cut back by 9 bases and J by 4 bases. The CDR3 is 17 amino acids. In DNA, the CDR3 is TGTGCCAGTGAGAGGGCCGTGGGACTAGCGGGGGGATACGAGCAGTACTTC. Encoded protein: CASERAVGLAGGYEQYF.

The chain uses TRBV30 and TRBJ1-1; D is possibly TRBD1 (6 bases). The CDR3 has 15 residues. The ends were cut back, 4 bases at V and 0 bases at J, with 15 bases in the middle. Germline-derived CDR1 and CDR2 are GTSNPN and SVGIG (reference sequence). CDR3 in DNA: TGTGCCTGGAACTCCCTCGACAGGATGAACACTGAAGCTTTCTTT. Amino acids: CAWNSLDRMNTEAFF. The variable domain in full, with the rest retrieved from reference TRBV30 and TRBJ1-1, is SQTIHQWPATLVQPVGSPLSLECTVEGTSNPNLYWYRQAAGRGLQLLFYSVGIGQISSEVPQNLSASRPQDRQFILSSKKLLLSDSGFYLCAWNSLDRMNTEAFFGQGTRLTVV.

This chain joins TRBV3-1 (or the pseudogene TRBV3-2) and TRBJ2-1; a possible D gene is TRBD2 (6 bases). Germline CDR1 reads LGHDT; CDR2 reads YNNKEL (reference sequence). The CDR3 spans 15 residues. Trimming stripped 0 bases from V and 3 bases from J, with 9 bases between. The CDR3 DNA follows: TGTGCCAGCAGCCAAGATCAGGGAGGCTACAATGAGCAGTTCTTC. It is translated as CASSQDQGGYNEQFF.

The chain recombines TRBV5-4 with TRBJ2-2, with D perhaps TRBD1 (7 bases). The germline CDR1 and CDR2 sequences are SGHNT and YYREEE (reference sequence). CDR3 size: 17 residues. The V end lost 0 bases, the J end lost 13 bases, and 25 bases lay between the germline ends. The CDR3 bases are TGTGCCAGCAGCTTGGAATTGGGAGGAGGGGGCAATTTCGCGCTGTTTTTT. Its translation: CASSLELGGGGNFALFF.

J is TRBJ1-2 and V is TRBV7-7, with D maybe TRBD1 (5 bases). The CDR3 length is 17 residues. V was clipped by 4 bases and J by 0 bases, with 18 bases between them. From germline, CDR1 is SSHAT and CDR2 FNYEAQ (reference sequence). Here the CDR3 DNA reads TGTGCCAGCAGCTCCATGCCACAGGCCCAAGCTAACTATGGCTACACCTTC. This sequence encodes CASSSMPQAQANYGYTF. The full variable domain, with the rest looked up from reference TRBV7-7 and TRBJ1-2, is GAGVSQSPRYKVTKRGQDVTLRCDPISSHATLYWYQQALGQGPEFLTYFNYEAQPDKSGLPSDRFSAERPEGSISTLTIQRTEQRDSAMYRCASSSMPQAQANYGYTFGSGTRLTVV.

The V call is TRBV19, the J call TRBJ1-1; 9 bases match TRBD1. The V segment lost 7 bases and the J segment 2 bases; nucleotides outside the gene matches: 8. Germline CDR1 is LNHDA and CDR2 is SQIVND (reference sequence). The CDR3 loop spans 15 amino acids. The CDR3 sequence is CASTVTGGLNTEAFF. The CDR3 nucleotides are TGTGCCAGTACCGTAACAGGGGGCCTCAACACTGAAGCTTTCTTT.

V usage is TRBV7-9 and J usage is TRBJ1-4, with D possibly being TRBD1 (6 bases). V gave up 5 bases and J gave up 7 bases, with 20 bases separating them. Germline assignment: CDR1 SEHNR and CDR2 FQNEAQ (reference sequence). The CDR3 has 16 residues. CDR3 region: CASSLNVGAKGEKLFF. In DNA form, the CDR3 reads TGTGCCAGCAGCCTAAACGTGGGGGCTAAGGGTGAAAAACTGTTTTTT.

The chain joins TRBV7-2 to TRBJ2-3, with a tentative D call TRBD2 (6 bases). Germline CDR1 SGHTA, CDR2 FQGNSA. The ends were cut back, 7 bases at V and 0 bases at J, with 11 bases in the middle. The CDR3 runs 14 residues. CDR3 in amino acids: CASTQEGSTDTQYF. Written as DNA, the CDR3 is TGTGCCAGCACCCAGGAGGGTAGCACAGATACGCAGTATTTT.

This clone came up a few times. The CDR3 loop is CASSITGAGANVLTF. The CDR3 nucleotides are TGTGCCAGCAGTATAACAGGGGCTGGGGCCAACGTCCTGACTTTC. The V call is TRBV27, the J call TRBJ2-6; 7 bases are a match to TRBD1. With V trimmed by 5 bases and J by 2 bases, 3 bases remained unmatched. Looked up from germline, CDR1 is MNHEY and CDR2 is SMNVEV (reference sequence). This CDR3 is built from 15 residues.

This clone was recorded at least ten times. The rearrangement links TRBV19 to TRBJ1-6; D perhaps matches TRBD1 (6 bases). The CDR3 has 15 amino acids. V was shortened by 5 bases and J by 6 bases, with 14 bases between the two germline ends. The V gene's germline CDR1 is LNHDA and CDR2 SQIVND (reference sequence). Written as DNA, the CDR3 is TGTGCCAGTAGTTTTCGTTCAGGGGTTAATTCACCCCTCCACTTT. Amino acid sequence: CASSFRSGVNSPLHF.

The rearrangement uses TRBV10-3 and TRBJ1-1; D remains ambiguous. Trimming shortened V by 0 bases and J by 1 base, and 9 bases separated the two germline ends. Germline loops: CDR1 ENHRY, CDR2 SYGVKD. The CDR3 totals 15 residues. CDR3 in amino acids: CAISESPAGNTEAFF. In DNA, the CDR3 is TGTGCCATCAGTGAGTCCCCCGCGGGGAACACTGAAGCTTTCTTT.

This chain joins TRBV10-3 and TRBJ2-7; 7 bases align to TRBD1. The CDR3 consists of 14 residues. CDR1 is ENHRY, CDR2 SYGVKD, per germline. Unmatched junction bases numbered 2, after V lost 1 base and J lost 2 bases. The CDR3 DNA sequence: TGTGCCATCAGTGAGTACAGGGGCACCTACGAGCAGTACTTC. It encodes CAISEYRGTYEQYF.

The rearrangement joins TRBV29-1 to TRBJ2-3; 7 bases fit TRBD2. Germline V gene data show CDR1 as SQVTM and CDR2 as ANQGSEA. Trimming at V came to 2 bases and at J to 6 bases, leaving 5 bases not matched to a gene. The CDR3 length is 13 residues. The CDR3 loop is CSVEQGGVDTQYF. Here the CDR3 DNA reads TGCAGCGTTGAACAGGGAGGGGTGGATACGCAGTATTTT.

For this clone: This sample includes further DNA sequences coding for the same CDR3. This chain uses TRBV2 with TRBJ2-3; D is perhaps TRBD1 (6 bases). The germline V and J ends were trimmed by 4 bases and 2 bases, with 10 bases remaining between them. Germline assignment: CDR1 SNHLY and CDR2 FYNNEI. The CDR3 has 14 residues. In DNA form, the CDR3 reads TGTGCCAGCAGTGGGGGGCCCTACACAGATACGCAGTATTTT. It encodes CASSGGPYTDTQYF.

This clone was recorded a few times. The chain carries TRBV18 and TRBJ1-4; tentatively, D is TRBD1 (6 bases). This CDR3 is 14 amino acids long. Trimming left V 3 bases short and J 5 bases short, with 10 bases between. CDR1 and CDR2 from the germline V gene are KGHSH and LQKENI. CDR3 coding DNA: TGTGCCAGCTCACCGGACAGACAAAATGAAAAACTGTTTTTT. As protein: CASSPDRQNEKLFF.

The genes are TRBV7-8 and TRBJ2-1; TRBD1 aligns across 9 bases. The CDR3 spans 15 residues. Germline V gene sequence: CDR1 SGHVS, CDR2 FQNEAQ. V lost 5 bases to trimming and J lost 9 bases; unmatched junction nucleotides: 11. CDR3 DNA sequence: TGTGCCAGCAGCCTGTCGGGACAGGGAAGGTTTGAGCAGTTCTTC. Its translation is CASSLSGQGRFEQFF.

V usage is TRBV29-1 and J usage is TRBJ1-3; D may be TRBD1 (6 bases). CDR3 length: 11 residues. Germline lookup yields CDR1 SQVTM and CDR2 ANQGSEA. Trimming removed 4 bases from V and 15 bases from J, with 16 bases in between. The CDR3 DNA reads TGCAGCGTTGGAAAAGAGACAGGCGGATATTTT. The encoded protein is CSVGKETGGYF.

The chain links TRBV5-1 to TRBJ2-5; no clear D gene. Per germline, CDR1 SGHRS and CDR2 YFSETQ. Trimming took off 1 base at V and 5 bases at J, with 9 bases between the two ends. CDR3 length: 13 amino acids. The CDR3 DNA reads as TGCGCCAGCAGCTTGTTTTTGCAGGAGACCCAGTACTTC. This translates into CASSLFLQETQYF.

This rearrangement joins TRBV28 to TRBJ2-7; D ambiguous. The V end was cut by 1 base, the J end by 6 bases, with 7 bases between. CDR3 length equals 12 residues. In germline, CDR1 is MDHEN, CDR2 SYDVKM. The CDR3 here is CASSLSPGEQYF. Here the CDR3 DNA reads TGTGCCAGCAGTTTATCCCCGGGCGAGCAGTACTTC. Full variable domain (rest looked up from reference TRBV28 and TRBJ2-7): DVKVTQSSRYLVKRTGEKVFLECVQDMDHENMFWYRQDPGLGLRLIYFSYDVKMKEKGDIPEGYSVSREKKERFSLILESASTNQTSMYLCASSLSPGEQYFGPGTRLTVT.

The genes are TRBV7-2 and TRBJ2-7; the match to TRBD2 covers 10 bases. The V gene's germline CDR1 is SGHTA and CDR2 FQGNSA. CDR3 length: 14 amino acids. After removal of 5 bases from V and 2 bases from J, the junction contained 3 bases not matched to a gene. The CDR3: CASSRTSGPYEQYF. Here the CDR3 DNA reads TGTGCCAGCAGCCGGACTAGCGGACCCTACGAGCAGTACTTC. The variable domain in full, completed from reference TRBV7-2 and TRBJ2-7, reads GAGVSQSPSNKVTEKGKDVELRCDPISGHTALYWYRQSLGQGLEFLIYFQGNSAPDKSGLPSDRFSAERTGGSVSTLTIQRTQQEDSAVYLCASSRTSGPYEQYFGPGTRLTVT.